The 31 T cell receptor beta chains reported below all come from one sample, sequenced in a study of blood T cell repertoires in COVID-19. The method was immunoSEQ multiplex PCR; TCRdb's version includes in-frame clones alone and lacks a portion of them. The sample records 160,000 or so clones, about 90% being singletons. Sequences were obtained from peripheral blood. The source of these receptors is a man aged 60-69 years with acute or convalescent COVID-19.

The CDR3 protein is CASSEGQGHEAQYF. CDR3 in DNA: TGCGCCAGCAGCGAGGGACAGGGTCACGAGGCGCAGTATTTT. V usage is TRBV5-1 and J usage is TRBJ2-3; TRBD1 matches at 9 bases. Germline trimming cut 4 bases from V and 10 bases from J; bases unmatched to any gene: 10. Germline V gene lookup returns CDR1 SGHRS and CDR2 YFSETQ. The CDR3 spans 14 residues.

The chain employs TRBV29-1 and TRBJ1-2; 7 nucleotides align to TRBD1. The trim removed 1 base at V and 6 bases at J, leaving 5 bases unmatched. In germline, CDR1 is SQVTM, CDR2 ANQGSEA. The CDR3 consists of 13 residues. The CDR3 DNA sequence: TGCAGCGTTGAAGTCCAGGGGGTAAATGGCTACACCTTC. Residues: CSVEVQGVNGYTF.

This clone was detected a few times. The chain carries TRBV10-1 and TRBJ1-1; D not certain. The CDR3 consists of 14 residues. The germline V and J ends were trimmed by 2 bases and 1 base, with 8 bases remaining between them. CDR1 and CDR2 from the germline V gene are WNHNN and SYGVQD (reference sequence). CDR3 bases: TGCGCCAGCAGTGAGGACCGAGGGAACACTGAAGCTTTCTTT. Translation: CASSEDRGNTEAFF.

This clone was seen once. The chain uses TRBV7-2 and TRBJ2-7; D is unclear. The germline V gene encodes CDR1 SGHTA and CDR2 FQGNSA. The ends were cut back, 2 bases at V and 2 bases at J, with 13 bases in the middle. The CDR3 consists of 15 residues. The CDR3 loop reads CASSLTLGRTYEQYF. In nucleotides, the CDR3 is TGTGCCAGCAGCTTAACATTGGGCAGAACCTACGAGCAGTACTTC.

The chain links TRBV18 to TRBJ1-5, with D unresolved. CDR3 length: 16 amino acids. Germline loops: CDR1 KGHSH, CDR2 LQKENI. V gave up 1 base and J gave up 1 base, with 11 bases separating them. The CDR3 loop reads CASSPRSLASNQPQHF. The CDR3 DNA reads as TGTGCCAGCTCACCACGATCATTAGCCAGCAATCAGCCCCAGCATTTT.

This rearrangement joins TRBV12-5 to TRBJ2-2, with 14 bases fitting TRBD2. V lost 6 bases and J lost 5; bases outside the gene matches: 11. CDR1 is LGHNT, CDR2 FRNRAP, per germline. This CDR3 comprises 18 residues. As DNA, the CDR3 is TGTGCTAGTGGCCCTGGGGGACTAGCGGGGGCTGGGACCGGGGAGCTGTTTTTT. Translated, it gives CASGPGGLAGAGTGELFF. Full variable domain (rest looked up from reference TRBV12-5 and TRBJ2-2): DARVTQTPRHKVTEMGQEVTMRCQPILGHNTVFWYRQTMMQGLELLAYFRNRAPLDDSGMPKDRFSAEMPDATLATLKIQPSEPRDSAVYFCASGPGGLAGAGTGELFFGEGSRLTVL.

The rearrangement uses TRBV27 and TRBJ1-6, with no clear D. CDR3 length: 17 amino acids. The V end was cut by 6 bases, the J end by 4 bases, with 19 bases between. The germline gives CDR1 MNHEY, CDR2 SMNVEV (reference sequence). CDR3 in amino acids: CASSPRGDPPYNSPLHF. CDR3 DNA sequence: TGTGCCAGCAGCCCCCGGGGAGACCCGCCGTATAATTCACCCCTCCACTTT.

The CDR3 DNA follows: TGCAGCGTTGTTCTTGGACTGAATTCCTACGAGCAGTACTTC. This encodes CSVVLGLNSYEQYF. V is TRBV29-1 and J is TRBJ2-7; a possible D gene is TRBD2 (5 bases). The germline CDR1 and CDR2 sequences are SQVTM and ANQGSEA. V dropped 4 bases and J dropped 1 base, with 14 bases sitting between them. The CDR3 contains 14 residues.

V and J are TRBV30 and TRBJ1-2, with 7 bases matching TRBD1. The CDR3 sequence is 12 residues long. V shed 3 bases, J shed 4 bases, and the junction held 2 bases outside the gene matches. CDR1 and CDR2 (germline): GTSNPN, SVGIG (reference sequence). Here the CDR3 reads CAWRGGGYGYTF. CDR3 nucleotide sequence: TGTGCCTGGAGAGGGGGCGGCTATGGCTACACCTTC.

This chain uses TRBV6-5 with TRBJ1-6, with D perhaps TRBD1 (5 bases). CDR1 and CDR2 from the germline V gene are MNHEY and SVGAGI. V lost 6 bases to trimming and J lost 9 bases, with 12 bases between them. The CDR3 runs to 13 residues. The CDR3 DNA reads TGTGCCAGCAGGGACAATCCCCTTTCACCCCTCCACTTT. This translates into CASRDNPLSPLHF.

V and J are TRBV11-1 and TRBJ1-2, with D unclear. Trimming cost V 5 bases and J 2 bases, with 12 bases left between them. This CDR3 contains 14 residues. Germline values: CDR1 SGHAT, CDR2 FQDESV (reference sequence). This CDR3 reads CASSNPGSNYGYTF. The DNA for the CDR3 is TGTGCCAGCAGCAATCCGGGGTCCAACTATGGCTACACCTTC.

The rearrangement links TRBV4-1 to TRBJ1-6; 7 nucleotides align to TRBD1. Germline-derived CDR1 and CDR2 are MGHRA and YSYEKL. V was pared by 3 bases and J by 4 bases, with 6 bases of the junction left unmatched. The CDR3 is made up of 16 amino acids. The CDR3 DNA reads TGCGCCAGCAGCCACTCGGGACAGCCGTATAATTCACCCCTCCACTTT. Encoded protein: CASSHSGQPYNSPLHF.

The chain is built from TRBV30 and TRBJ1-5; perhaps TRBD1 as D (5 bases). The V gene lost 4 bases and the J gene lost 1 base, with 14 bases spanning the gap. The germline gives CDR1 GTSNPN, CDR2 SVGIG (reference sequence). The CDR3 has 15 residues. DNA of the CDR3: TGTGCCTGGAACCAGGGTGGTTTCAGCAATCAGCCCCAGCATTTT. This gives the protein CAWNQGGFSNQPQHF.

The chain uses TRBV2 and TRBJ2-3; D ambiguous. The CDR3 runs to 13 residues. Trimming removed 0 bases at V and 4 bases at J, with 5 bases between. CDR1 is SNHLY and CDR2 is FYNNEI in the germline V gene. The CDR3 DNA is TGTGCCAGCAGTGAAGCGTGGCCAGATACGCAGTATTTT. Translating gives CASSEAWPDTQYF.

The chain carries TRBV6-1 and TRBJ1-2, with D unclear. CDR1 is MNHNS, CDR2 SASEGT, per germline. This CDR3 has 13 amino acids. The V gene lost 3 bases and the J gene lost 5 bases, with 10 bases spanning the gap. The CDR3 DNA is TGTGCCAGCAGTGAGAGGGCCGGTTATGGCTACACCTTC. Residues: CASSERAGYGYTF.

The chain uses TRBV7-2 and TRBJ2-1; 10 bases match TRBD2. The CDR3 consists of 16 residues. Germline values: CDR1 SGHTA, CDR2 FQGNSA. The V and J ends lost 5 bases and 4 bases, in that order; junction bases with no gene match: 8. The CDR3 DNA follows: TGTGCCAGCAGCCCCGTAGCGGGGGGTCGTTACAATGAGCAGTTCTTC. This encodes CASSPVAGGRYNEQFF.

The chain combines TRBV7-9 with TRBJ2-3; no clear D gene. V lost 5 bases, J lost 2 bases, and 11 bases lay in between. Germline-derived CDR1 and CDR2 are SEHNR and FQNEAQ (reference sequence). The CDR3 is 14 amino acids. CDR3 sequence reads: CASSGRGSTDTQYF. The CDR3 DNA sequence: TGTGCCAGCAGCGGTCGAGGATCCACAGATACGCAGTATTTT.

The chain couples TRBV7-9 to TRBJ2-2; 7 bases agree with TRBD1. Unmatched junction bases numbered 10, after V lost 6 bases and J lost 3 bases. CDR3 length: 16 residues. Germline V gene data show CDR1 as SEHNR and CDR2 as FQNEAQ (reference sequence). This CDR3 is CASRPTGVGYTGELFF. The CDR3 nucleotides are TGTGCCAGCAGGCCAACAGGGGTAGGGTACACCGGGGAGCTGTTTTTT.

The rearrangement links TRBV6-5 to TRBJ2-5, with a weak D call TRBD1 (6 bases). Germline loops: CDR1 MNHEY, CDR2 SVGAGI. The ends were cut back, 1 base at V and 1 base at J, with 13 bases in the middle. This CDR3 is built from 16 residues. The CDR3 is CASSYLTGHRQETQYF. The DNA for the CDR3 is TGTGCCAGCAGTTACTTAACGGGACACCGCCAAGAGACCCAGTACTTC.

This CDR3 reads CATSRNTNYGYTF. CDR3 in DNA: TGTGCCACCAGCAGGAATACTAACTATGGCTACACCTTC. The rearrangement uses TRBV24-1 and TRBJ1-2; D is unclear. V lost 7 bases, J lost 0 bases, and 8 bases lay in between. Germline lookup yields CDR1 KGHDR and CDR2 SFDVKD. The CDR3 has 13 amino acids.

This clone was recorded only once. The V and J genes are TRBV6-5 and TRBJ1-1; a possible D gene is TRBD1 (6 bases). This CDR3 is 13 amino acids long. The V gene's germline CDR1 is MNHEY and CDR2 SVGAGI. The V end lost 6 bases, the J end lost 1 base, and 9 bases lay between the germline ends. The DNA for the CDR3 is TGTGCCAGCAGGAAGGGACAGAACACTGAAGCTTTCTTT. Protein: CASRKGQNTEAFF.

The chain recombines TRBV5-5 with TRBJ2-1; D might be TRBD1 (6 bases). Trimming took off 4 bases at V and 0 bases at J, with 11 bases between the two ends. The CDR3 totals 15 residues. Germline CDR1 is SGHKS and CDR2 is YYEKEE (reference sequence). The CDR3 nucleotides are TGTGCCAGCAGCGCTACAGGGAGCTCCTACAATGAGCAGTTCTTC. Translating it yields CASSATGSSYNEQFF.

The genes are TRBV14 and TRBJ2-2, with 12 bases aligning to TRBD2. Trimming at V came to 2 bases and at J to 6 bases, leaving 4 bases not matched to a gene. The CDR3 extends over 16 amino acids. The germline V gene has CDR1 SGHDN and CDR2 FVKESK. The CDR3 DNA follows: TGTGCCAGCAGCCAACTAGCGGGGGGGCCGGCCGGGGAGCTGTTTTTT. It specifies CASSQLAGGPAGELFF.

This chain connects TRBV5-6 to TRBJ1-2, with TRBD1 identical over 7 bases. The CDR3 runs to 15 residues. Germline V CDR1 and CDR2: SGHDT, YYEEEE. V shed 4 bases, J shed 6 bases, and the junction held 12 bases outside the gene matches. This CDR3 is CASSRFPTGINGYTF. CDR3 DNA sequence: TGTGCCAGCAGCCGCTTCCCGACAGGGATTAATGGCTACACCTTC.

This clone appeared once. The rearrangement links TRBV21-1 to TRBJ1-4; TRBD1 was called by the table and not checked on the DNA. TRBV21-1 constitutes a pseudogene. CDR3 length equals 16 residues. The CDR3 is CASSNRSPKTGEKLFF. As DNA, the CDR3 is TGTGCCAGCAGCAATCGCTCTCCCAAAACAGGGGAAAAACTGTTTTTT.

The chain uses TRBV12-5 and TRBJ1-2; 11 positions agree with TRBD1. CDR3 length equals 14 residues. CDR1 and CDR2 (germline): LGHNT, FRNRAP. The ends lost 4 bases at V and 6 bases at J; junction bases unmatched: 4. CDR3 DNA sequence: TGTGCTAGTGGTTCCACGGGACAGGGGGATGGCTACACCTTC. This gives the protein CASGSTGQGDGYTF.

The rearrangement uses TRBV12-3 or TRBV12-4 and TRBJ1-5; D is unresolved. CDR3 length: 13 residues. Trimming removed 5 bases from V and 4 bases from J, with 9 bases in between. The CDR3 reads CASSLEENQPQHF. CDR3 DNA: TGTGCCAGCAGTCTTGAGGAGAATCAGCCCCAGCATTTT.

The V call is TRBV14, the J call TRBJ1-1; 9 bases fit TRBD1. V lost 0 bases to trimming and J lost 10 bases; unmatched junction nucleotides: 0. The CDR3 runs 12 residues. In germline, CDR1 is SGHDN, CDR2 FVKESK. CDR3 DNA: TGTGCCAGCAGCCAAGAACAGGGGGCAGCTTTCTTT. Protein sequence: CASSQEQGAAFF.

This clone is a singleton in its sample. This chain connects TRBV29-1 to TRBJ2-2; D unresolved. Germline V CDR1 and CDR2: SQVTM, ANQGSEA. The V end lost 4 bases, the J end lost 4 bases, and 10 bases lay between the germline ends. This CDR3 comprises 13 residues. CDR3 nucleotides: TGCAGCGTTGCGTACTCCTCCACCGGGGAGCTGTTTTTT. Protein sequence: CSVAYSSTGELFF.

The chain's CDR3 is CASSRRDRGSGTEAFF. The CDR3 nucleotides read TGTGCCAGCAGCCGACGGGACAGGGGCTCCGGCACTGAAGCTTTCTTT. The V call is TRBV3-1 (or the pseudogene TRBV3-2), the J call TRBJ1-1; 10 bases line up with TRBD1. Germline CDR1 and CDR2: LGHDT and YNNKEL (reference sequence). The V segment lost 4 bases and the J segment 4 bases; nucleotides outside the gene matches: 9. This CDR3 spans 16 amino acids.

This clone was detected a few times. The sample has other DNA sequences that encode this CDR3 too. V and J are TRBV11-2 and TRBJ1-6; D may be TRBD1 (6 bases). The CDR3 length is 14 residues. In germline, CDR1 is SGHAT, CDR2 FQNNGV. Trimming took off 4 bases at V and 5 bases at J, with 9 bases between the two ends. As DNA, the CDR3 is TGTGCCAGCAGCTCGGACAGAAATAATTCACCCCTCCACTTT. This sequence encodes CASSSDRNNSPLHF.